A single TCR beta chain is shown here with its context. This entry comes from a study of shared clonotypes between healthy human individuals. V trimming: 11 bases; J trimming: 4 bases; junction bases outside the gene matches: 9. Per germline, CDR1 LNHNV and CDR2 YYDKDF (reference sequence). CDR3 length: 13 amino acids. Here immunoSEQ multiplex PCR was the method, and the copy in TCRdb shows in-frame clones only, minus some. The data contain 2 million to 2.5 million clones, 85% to 95% of them seen just once; the ten biggest clones take up under 0.45%. The chain uses TRBV15 and TRBJ2-7; TRBD2 agrees at 9 bases. The source of this sequence is a man aged 18-30 years in good health. Some clones in this sample may be carry-over from other donors' samples. Material for sequencing was naive CD4+ T cells from PBMCs. This sample's subset: CD45RA+ positively selected. The CDR3, as DNA: TGTGCCGCAGGGAAGCGGGAGGCGTACGAGCAGTACTTC. This sequence encodes CAAGKREAYEQYF.